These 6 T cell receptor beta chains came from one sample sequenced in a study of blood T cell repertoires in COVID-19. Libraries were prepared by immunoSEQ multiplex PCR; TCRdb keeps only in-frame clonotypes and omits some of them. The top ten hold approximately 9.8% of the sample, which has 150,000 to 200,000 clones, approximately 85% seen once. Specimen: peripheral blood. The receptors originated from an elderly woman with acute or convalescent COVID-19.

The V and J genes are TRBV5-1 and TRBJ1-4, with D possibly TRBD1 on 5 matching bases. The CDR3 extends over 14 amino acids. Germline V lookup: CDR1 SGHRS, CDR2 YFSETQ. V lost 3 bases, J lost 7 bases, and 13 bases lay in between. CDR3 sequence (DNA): TGCGCCAGCAGCTCCGACGACAGCCCTGAAAAACTGTTTTTT. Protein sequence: CASSSDDSPEKLFF.

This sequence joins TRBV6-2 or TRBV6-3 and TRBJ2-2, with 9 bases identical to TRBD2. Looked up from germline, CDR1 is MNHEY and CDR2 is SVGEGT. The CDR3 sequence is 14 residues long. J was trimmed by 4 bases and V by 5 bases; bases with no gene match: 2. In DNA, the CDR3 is TGTGCCAGCAGTATAGCGGGGGCCACCGGGGAGCTGTTTTTT. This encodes CASSIAGATGELFF.

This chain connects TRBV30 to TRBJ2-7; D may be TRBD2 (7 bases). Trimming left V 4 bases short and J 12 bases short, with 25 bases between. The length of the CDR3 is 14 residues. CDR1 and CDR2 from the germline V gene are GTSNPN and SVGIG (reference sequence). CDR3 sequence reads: CAWKGGTASTSLYF. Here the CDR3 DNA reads TGTGCCTGGAAGGGGGGGACTGCCTCAACTTCACTGTACTTC.

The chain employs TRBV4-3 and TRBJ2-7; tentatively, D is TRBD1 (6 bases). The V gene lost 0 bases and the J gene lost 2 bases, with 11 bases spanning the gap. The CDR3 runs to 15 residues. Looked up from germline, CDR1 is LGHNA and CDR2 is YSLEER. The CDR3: CASSQDYRATYEQYF. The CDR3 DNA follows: TGCGCCAGCAGCCAAGACTACAGGGCCACCTACGAGCAGTACTTC.

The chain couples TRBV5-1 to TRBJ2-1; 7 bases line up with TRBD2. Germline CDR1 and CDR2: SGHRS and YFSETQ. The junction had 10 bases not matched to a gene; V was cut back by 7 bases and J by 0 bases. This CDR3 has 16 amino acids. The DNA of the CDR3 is TGCGCCAGCGGCAGCGGGGCTCTAAGCTCCTACAATGAGCAGTTCTTC. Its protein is CASGSGALSSYNEQFF.

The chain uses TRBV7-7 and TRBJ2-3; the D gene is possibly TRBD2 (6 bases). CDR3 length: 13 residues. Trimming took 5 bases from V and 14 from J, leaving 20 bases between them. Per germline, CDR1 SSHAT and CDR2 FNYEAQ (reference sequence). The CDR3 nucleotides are TGTGCCAGCAGCCCCGGGACTGAGGGTGATCGGTATTTT. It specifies CASSPGTEGDRYF.